The clone carrying this T cell receptor beta chain was counted between two and nine times. A read error is possible here, since a much larger clone lies one base away. Without the conserved terminal phenylalanine or tryptophan, this CDR3 likely stems from a read error. Looked up from germline, CDR1 is MRHNA and CDR2 is SNTAGT. The CDR3 sequence is 14 residues long. The data are from a study of T cells in Graves' hyperthyroidism and ophthalmopathy. The CDR3 regions of TCR beta were amplified from RNA transcripts. First-round RT-PCR targeting the TCR CDR3 was performed with the HTBI primer set. TCRdb fed the multiplex PCR reads into MiXCR, producing one record per CDR3 protein. The table shows hundreds of thousands of distinct CDR3 sequences, with less than 15% occurring only once.

The sequenced sample was blood. The sequence came from a young woman with Graves' hyperthyroidism. This chain uses TRBV6-4 with TRBJ1-1; unclear D gene. The CDR3 here is CASSYSGTNTEAFS. The CDR3 DNA reads as TGTGCCAGCAGTTACTCGGGCACTAACACTGAAGCTTTCTCT.